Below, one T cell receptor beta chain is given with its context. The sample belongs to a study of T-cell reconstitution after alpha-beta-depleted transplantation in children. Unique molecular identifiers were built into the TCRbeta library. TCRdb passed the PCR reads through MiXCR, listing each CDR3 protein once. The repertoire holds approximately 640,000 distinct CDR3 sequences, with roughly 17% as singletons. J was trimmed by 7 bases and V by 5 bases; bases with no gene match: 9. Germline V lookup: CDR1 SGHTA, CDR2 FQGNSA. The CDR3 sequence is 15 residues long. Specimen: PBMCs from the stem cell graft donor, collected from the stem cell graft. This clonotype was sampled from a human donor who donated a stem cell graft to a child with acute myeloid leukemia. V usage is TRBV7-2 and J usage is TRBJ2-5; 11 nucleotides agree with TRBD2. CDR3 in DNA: TGTGCCAGCAGCCCCGCTAGCGGGGGGTTCGGGACCCAGTACTTC. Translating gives CASSPASGGFGTQYF.